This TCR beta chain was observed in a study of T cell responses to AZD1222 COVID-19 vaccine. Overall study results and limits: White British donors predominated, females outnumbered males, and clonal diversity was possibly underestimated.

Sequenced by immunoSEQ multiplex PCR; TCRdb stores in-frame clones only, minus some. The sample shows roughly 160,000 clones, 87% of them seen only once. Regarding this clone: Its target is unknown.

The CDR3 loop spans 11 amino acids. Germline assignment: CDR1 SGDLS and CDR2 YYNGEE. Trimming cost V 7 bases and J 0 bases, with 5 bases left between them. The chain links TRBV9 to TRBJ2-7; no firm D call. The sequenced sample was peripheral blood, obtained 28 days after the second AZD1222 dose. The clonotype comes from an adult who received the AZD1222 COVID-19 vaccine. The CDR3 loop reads CASGDSYEQYF. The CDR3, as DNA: TGTGCCAGCGGTGACTCCTACGAGCAGTACTTC.